This TCR beta chain originates from a study of Ad26.COV2.S vaccination and SARS-CoV-2 variants. Study in general: The authors gave Ad26.COV2.S intramuscularly, either once or twice 56 days apart.

Assay used: immunoSEQ multiplex PCR; TCRdb lists only in-frame clones, some missing. The data contain 400,000 to 450,000 clones, more than 80% of them singletons. Study observations and caveats: The breadth of spike-specific CD8+ and CD4+ T cell responses after vaccination was reportedly substantial.

A word on this clone: Antigen: not known.

The treatment denotes: around 19 received Ad26.COV2.S at low or high dose, single or two shots; roughly five received placebo; per-sample allocation not given. Sampling happened 63 days after the first vaccine or placebo injection. A Boston donor was an adult aged 18-55 years. Trimming took 3 bases from V and 5 from J, leaving 10 bases between them. Germline loops: CDR1 MNHEY, CDR2 SMNVEV (reference sequence). This CDR3 is 13 amino acids long. The material was peripheral blood, obtained in a trial of Ad26.COV2.S vaccine versus placebo. This receptor was taken from a person between 18 and 59 years old who received the Ad26.COV2.S COVID-19 vaccine or a placebo. The chain has TRBV27 and TRBJ1-1; the D gene is possibly TRBD1 (6 bases). CDR3 sequence (DNA): TGTGCCAGCAGTTTCAGGGGCAGGACTGAAGCTTTCTTT. Translated, it gives CASSFRGRTEAFF.